The 26 T cell receptor beta chains given below trace back to one sample, sequenced in a study of post-analysis software for immune sequencing data. Study-wide results and limits: The five TRBV segments detected at higher frequency in patients than in controls included TRBV5-6, TRBV5-1 and TRBV20-1.

These TCRs' antigens remain unknown. Unique molecular identifiers featured in each of the TCR beta cDNA libraries. From the PCR reads, TCRdb called clonotypes with MiXCR, one entry per CDR3 protein. The table lists about 200,000 distinct CDR3 sequences, over 25% of them singletons, with about 3.4% in the top ten. Sequencing input: blood. The receptors were gathered from a girl aged 2 to 17 with multiple sclerosis.

J is TRBJ2-6 and V is TRBV18; 7 nucleotides line up with TRBD1. V gave up 2 bases and J gave up 4 bases; unmatched junction bases: 2. CDR1 is KGHSH and CDR2 is LQKENI in the germline V gene. This CDR3 has 15 residues. CDR3 region: CASSPTQGGANVLTF. The CDR3 DNA follows: TGTGCCAGCTCACCAACACAGGGGGGGGCCAACGTCCTGACTTTC.

The V gene is TRBV20-1, the J gene TRBJ2-1; D remains unclear. This CDR3 is built from 11 residues. Trimming took off 4 bases at V and 7 bases at J, with 8 bases between the two ends. Germline V CDR1 and CDR2: DFQATT, SNEGSKA (reference sequence). CDR3 amino acids: CSAIWVNEQFF. CDR3 DNA: TGCAGTGCTATCTGGGTAAATGAGCAGTTCTTC.

This clonotype was counted ten times or more. This chain connects TRBV9 to TRBJ2-3; either TRBD1 or TRBD2 may supply D (5 bases each). CDR3 size: 13 residues. V shed 6 bases and J shed 0 bases, with 8 bases lying between them. In germline, CDR1 is SGDLS, CDR2 YYNGEE. The CDR3 DNA reads as TGTGCCAGCAACCGGGACAGCACAGATACGCAGTATTTT. This translates into CASNRDSTDTQYF.

This clonotype was seen at least ten times. The J gene is TRBJ1-2, the V gene TRBV5-1; D is undetermined. Per the germline V gene, CDR1 is SGHRS and CDR2 is YFSETQ. CDR3 length equals 14 residues. V was shortened by 4 bases and J by 4 bases, with 14 bases between the two germline ends. CDR3: CASSPDGTAYGYTF. CDR3 sequence (DNA): TGCGCCAGCAGCCCCGATGGCACCGCCTATGGCTACACCTTC.

A note on this clonotype: Relative to the germline gene, one junction end is altered; a read error may explain this. The chain uses TRBV12-3 or TRBV12-4 and TRBJ2-2; the match to TRBD1 covers 10 bases. This CDR3 has 15 amino acids. This CDR3 is CVSSPGTGVFGELFF. As DNA, the CDR3 is TGTGTCAGCAGTCCAGGGACAGGGGTTTTCGGGGAGCTGTTTTTT.

The chain employs TRBV7-9 and TRBJ1-1; D is uncertain. The CDR3 sequence is 13 residues long. Germline loops: CDR1 SEHNR, CDR2 FQNEAQ (reference sequence). V lost 1 base to trimming and J lost 6 bases, with 9 bases between them. CDR3 coding DNA: TGTGCCAGCAGCTTAGTTTCCGGCCCTGAAGCTTTCTTT. Encoded protein: CASSLVSGPEAFF.

This clonotype was detected only a few times. The gene calls are TRBV7-8 and TRBJ2-3; a possible D gene is TRBD2 (6 bases). The germline CDR1 and CDR2 sequences are SGHVS and FQNEAQ. The CDR3 consists of 18 residues. Trimming removed 1 base from V and 1 base from J, with 18 bases in between. This CDR3 is CASSLEAVGGWGTDTQYF. The CDR3 DNA sequence: TGTGCCAGCAGCTTAGAAGCCGTGGGGGGTTGGGGCACAGATACGCAGTATTTT. The full variable domain, completed using reference TRBV7-8 and TRBJ2-3, is GAGVSQSPRYKVAKRGQDVALRCDPISGHVSLFWYQQALGQGPEFLTYFQNEAQLDKSGLPSDRFFAERPEGSVSTLKIQRTQQEDSAVYLCASSLEAVGGWGTDTQYFGPGTRLTVL.

Only a few counts were recorded for this clonotype. The rearrangement uses TRBV5-1 and TRBJ1-2; D unresolved. Looked up from germline, CDR1 is SGHRS and CDR2 is YFSETQ. This CDR3 is 14 amino acids long. Trimming took off 2 bases at V and 6 bases at J, with 14 bases between the two ends. Here the CDR3 reads CASSFLQGGNGYTF. DNA for the CDR3: TGCGCCAGCAGCTTTTTACAAGGTGGTAATGGCTACACCTTC.

This clonotype was observed many times. The chain combines TRBV5-1 with TRBJ2-1; 10 bases line up with TRBD1. This CDR3 region has 15 residues. Germline CDR1 SGHRS, CDR2 YFSETQ. Trimming at V came to 4 bases and at J to 5 bases, leaving 6 bases not matched to a gene. The CDR3: CASSPAGTGDNEQFF. The CDR3 DNA sequence: TGCGCCAGCAGCCCTGCCGGGACAGGGGACAATGAGCAGTTCTTC.

The chain combines TRBV5-1 with TRBJ2-5; no clear D. Per germline, CDR1 SGHRS and CDR2 YFSETQ. Deletions cut 0 bases from V and 4 bases from J, with 13 bases between. This CDR3 region has 15 residues. The CDR3 sequence is CASSLGGRVGETQYF. The CDR3 nucleotides are TGCGCCAGCAGCTTGGGAGGAAGGGTAGGAGAGACCCAGTACTTC.

This clonotype was counted at least ten times. The chain is built from TRBV2 and TRBJ1-2; 10 bases agree with TRBD1. Per the germline V gene, CDR1 is SNHLY and CDR2 is FYNNEI. This CDR3 is built from 13 residues. V lost 4 bases and J lost 7; bases outside the gene matches: 3. CDR3 in amino acids: CASSGDRGRGYTF. The CDR3, as DNA: TGTGCCAGCAGTGGGGACAGGGGCCGTGGCTACACCTTC. Drawing the rest from reference TRBV2 and TRBJ1-2, the complete variable domain is EPEVTQTPSHQVTQMGQEVILRCVPISNHLYFYWYRQILGQKVEFLVSFYNNEISEKSEIFDDQFSVERPDGSNFTLKIRSTKLEDSAMYFCASSGDRGRGYTFGSGTRLTVV.

This chain connects TRBV2 to TRBJ2-7; D not certain. Germline CDR1 is SNHLY and CDR2 is FYNNEI. The CDR3 runs to 13 residues. Between the trimmed V and J ends, which lost 6 bases and 3 bases, there was a span of 12 bases. The CDR3 sequence: CASRPNRSYEQYF. The CDR3 region has the DNA TGTGCCAGCAGACCCAACCGAAGCTACGAGCAGTACTTC.

The chain links TRBV5-1 to TRBJ1-2, with a possible D match to TRBD1 (5 bases). The germline gives CDR1 SGHRS, CDR2 YFSETQ. Between the trimmed V and J ends, which lost 4 bases and 5 bases, there was a span of 21 bases. CDR3 size: 16 residues. CDR3 nucleotide sequence: TGCGCCAGCAGCCTGGGGTTGACAGACAGAAGTTATGGCTACACCTTC. As protein: CASSLGLTDRSYGYTF.

This clonotype was detected many times. The CDR3: CASSKDRSSYNEQFF. CDR3 bases: TGCGCCAGCAGCAAGGACAGAAGCTCCTACAATGAGCAGTTCTTC. This chain connects TRBV5-1 to TRBJ2-1; the D gene is possibly TRBD1 (6 bases). Trimming pared 4 bases from V and 0 bases from J, leaving 11 bases between. The CDR3 contains 15 residues. Germline assignment: CDR1 SGHRS and CDR2 YFSETQ.

The chain carries TRBV3-1 and TRBJ2-5, with TRBD2 identical over 11 bases. There are 17 residues in the CDR3. Germline trimming cut 1 base from V and 11 bases from J; bases unmatched to any gene: 15. The germline gives CDR1 LGHDT, CDR2 YNNKEL (reference sequence). The CDR3 here is CASSQGGASGGNNEQYF. CDR3 bases: TGTGCCAGCAGCCAAGGCGGGGCTAGCGGGGGGAATAATGAGCAGTACTTC.

This clonotype has a handful of counts. The rearrangement links TRBV28 to TRBJ2-1; 7 bases align to TRBD2. Germline assignment: CDR1 MDHEN and CDR2 SYDVKM. This CDR3 has 17 residues. The V segment lost 2 bases and the J segment 6 bases; nucleotides outside the gene matches: 13. For the CDR3, the DNA is TGTGCCAGCAGTTTAAGCGCGGGAGCGGGCCCGGGCAATGAGCAGTTCTTC. Protein: CASSLSAGAGPGNEQFF.

J is TRBJ2-7 and V is TRBV5-1, with 7 positions matching TRBD1. With V trimmed by 5 bases and J by 3 bases, 11 bases remained unmatched. CDR1 and CDR2 from the germline V gene are SGHRS and YFSETQ. The CDR3 runs 15 residues. The CDR3 bases are TGCGCCAGCAGATCCCCGGGACAGTCCAGCTACGAGCAGTACTTC. Amino acids: CASRSPGQSSYEQYF.

Concerning this clonotype itself: A far more abundant clone sits one base away, making this likely a read error. This chain uses TRBV5-1 with TRBJ2-5; D is undetermined. Germline V gives CDR1 SGHRS, CDR2 YFSETQ. CDR3 size: 11 residues. Trimming shortened V by 2 bases and J by 7 bases, and 6 bases separated the two germline ends. The CDR3 nucleotides read TGCGCCAGCAGCTTAAAAGGGACCCAGTACTTC. It codes for CASSLKGTQYF.

This clonotype was counted a single time. This CDR3 reads CASSETSGSPGNTIYF. The CDR3 bases are TGCGCCAGCAGCGAGACGTCAGGGTCGCCTGGAAACACCATATATTTT. The V and J genes are TRBV5-1 and TRBJ1-3; weak D call: TRBD1 (5 bases). V dropped 4 bases and J dropped 2 bases, with 16 bases sitting between them. Looked up from germline, CDR1 is SGHRS and CDR2 is YFSETQ. This CDR3 is 16 amino acids long.

This clonotype occurred many times. This chain uses TRBV5-6 with TRBJ2-3; maybe TRBD2 (6 bases). Trimming removed 4 bases at V and 6 bases at J, with 18 bases between. The CDR3 has 15 amino acids. Looked up from germline, CDR1 is SGHDT and CDR2 is YYEEEE. CDR3 DNA: TGTGCCAGCAGCCCGATGGCGGGATTGGGGGATACGCAGTATTTT. The encoded protein is CASSPMAGLGDTQYF.

The rearrangement uses TRBV5-1 and TRBJ2-3; 11 bases agree with TRBD2. V shed 5 bases, J shed 4 bases, and the junction held 12 bases outside the gene matches. Per the germline V gene, CDR1 is SGHRS and CDR2 is YFSETQ. The CDR3 consists of 17 residues. The CDR3 here is CASRPLSSGGRADTQYF. Here the CDR3 DNA reads TGCGCCAGCAGGCCCCTCTCTAGCGGGGGGCGGGCAGATACGCAGTATTTT. The full variable domain, in which reference TRBV5-1 and TRBJ2-3 provide the parts outside the CDR3, is KAGVTQTPRYLIKTRGQQVTLSCSPISGHRSVSWYQQTPGQGLQFLFEYFSETQRNKGNFPGRFSGRQFSNSRSEMNVSTLELGDSALYLCASRPLSSGGRADTQYFGPGTRLTVL.

The chain carries TRBV28 and TRBJ2-7; 7 bases agree with TRBD1. Trimming removed 6 bases from V and 6 bases from J; junction bases left unmatched: 11. Germline CDR1 MDHEN, CDR2 SYDVKM. CDR3 length: 14 residues. The CDR3, as DNA: TGTGCCAGCAGCCTACCAGGGGGAAGGGGCGAGCAGTACTTC. This codes for CASSLPGGRGEQYF.

The sample holds many counts of this clonotype. The genes are TRBV20-1 and TRBJ2-7; D possibly corresponds to TRBD1 (6 bases). Germline lookup yields CDR1 DFQATT and CDR2 SNEGSKA (reference sequence). The CDR3 loop spans 13 amino acids. Trimming removed 5 bases from V and 2 bases from J, with 13 bases in between. This chain's CDR3 is CSALRTAPYEQYF. The CDR3 DNA follows: TGCAGTGCTCTCAGGACAGCACCCTACGAGCAGTACTTC.

Regarding this clonotype: The CDR3 does not end in the conserved phenylalanine or tryptophan, so this is likely a read error. The chain joins TRBV5-1 to TRBJ2-1; 10 positions agree with TRBD2. V was clipped by 1 base and J by 9 bases; unmatched bases: 10. Germline-derived CDR1 and CDR2 are SGHRS and YFSETQ. CDR3 size: 16 residues. CDR3 loop: CASSLPGLAGVAEQFV. As DNA, the CDR3 is TGCGCCAGCAGCTTGCCTGGTCTAGCGGGAGTGGCTGAGCAGTTCGTC.

With regard to this clonotype: One end of the junction varies from germline; a read error may be responsible. CDR3 bases: TGTGCCAGCAGCAGAGACTACAATGAGCAGCTCTTC. Residues: CASSRDYNEQLF. The J gene is TRBJ2-1, the V gene TRBV7-9; D perhaps matches TRBD2 (5 bases). Germline loops: CDR1 SEHNR, CDR2 FQNEAQ (reference sequence). This CDR3 has 12 residues.

This clonotype was counted a few times. V usage is TRBV6-1 and J usage is TRBJ2-2, with a weak D call TRBD1 (6 bases). CDR3 length: 15 residues. V was trimmed by 6 bases and J by 0 bases, leaving 11 bases between them. The germline V gene has CDR1 MNHNS and CDR2 SASEGT. CDR3 nucleotide sequence: TGTGCCAGCAGACAGGGTGCAGCGAACACCGGGGAGCTGTTTTTT. This encodes CASRQGAANTGELFF.